This TCR beta chain originates from a study of PD-1 blockade in classical Hodgkin lymphoma. Turning to the study itself: A 3 mg/kg intravenous dose of nivolumab was received by patients every 2 weeks.

CDR3 length: 15 residues. Germline-derived CDR1 and CDR2 are SGHRS and YFSETQ. V was clipped by 1 base and J by 0 bases, with 8 bases between them. The patients all showed relapse after autologous stem cell transplantation, while their brentuximab vedotin exposure varied. Study-level points and caveats: It was CD4+ TCR diversity, not CD8+, that rose significantly by C4D1. It was among complete responders that baseline diversity resembled that of newly diagnosed patients.

About this clone: Its antigen is still unknown.

TCRdb's copy holds only in-frame clones and misses some; the assay was immunoSEQ multiplex PCR. The data contain tens of thousands of clones, 75% to 85% of them seen just once; the ten biggest clones take up 40% to 50%. The source of this sequence is a human donor with classical Hodgkin lymphoma. The rearrangement links TRBV5-1 to TRBJ1-5; D unclear. The sequencing here drew on peripheral blood mononuclear cells (PBMCs), taken before the second cycle of nivolumab. The CDR3 nucleotides read TGCGCCAGCAGCTTGACAGCCGATAGCAATCAGCCCCAGCATTTT. This sequence encodes CASSLTADSNQPQHF.